This T cell receptor (beta chain) was observed in a study of blood T cells in healthy people across ages. Trimming at V came to 6 bases and at J to 7 bases, leaving 8 bases not matched to a gene. This CDR3 region has 15 residues. Using a J-beta primer mix together with a sample-barcoded 5' primer, a second PCR was run for about 6 to 12 cycles. TCRdb reprocessed the 5' RACE reads with MiXCR, giving one entry per CDR3 protein. The sample has about 1.8 million distinct CDR3 sequences; about 50% are singletons. J is TRBJ2-1 and V is TRBV12-3 or TRBV12-4; TRBD1 aligns across 11 bases. The receptor was isolated from a woman aged 40 to 49 in good health. Sequencing was performed on blood. DNA of the CDR3: TGTGCCAGCAGAGAGGACAGGGGGCCCTTGAATGAGCAGTTCTTC. Protein sequence: CASREDRGPLNEQFF.